The clone carrying this T cell receptor beta chain was observed a few times. Its antigen is unidentified. Germline CDR1 and CDR2: MNHEY and SVGAGI. V dropped 2 bases and J dropped 2 bases, with 11 bases sitting between them. The CDR3 has 15 amino acids. This sample is drawn from a study of response to subunit inactivated influenza vaccine. Study-wide results and limits: New T cells are recruited in small numbers by each seasonal influenza vaccination, according to the authors' suggestion.

Using its own MiXCR run on the RT-PCR reads, TCRdb lists one record per CDR3 protein. The sample carries roughly 710,000 distinct CDR3 sequences, around 15% recorded once. The clonotype was recovered from a man aged 45-60 years who received an inactivated influenza vaccine. The sequenced sample was PBMCs from blood, obtained 14 days before vaccination. The J gene is TRBJ2-3, the V gene TRBV6-5, with a weak D call TRBD2 (5 bases). The CDR3 nucleotides read TGTGCCAGCAGTTACCTAGCAGATACCACAGATACGCAGTATTTT. Its protein product is CASSYLADTTDTQYF.